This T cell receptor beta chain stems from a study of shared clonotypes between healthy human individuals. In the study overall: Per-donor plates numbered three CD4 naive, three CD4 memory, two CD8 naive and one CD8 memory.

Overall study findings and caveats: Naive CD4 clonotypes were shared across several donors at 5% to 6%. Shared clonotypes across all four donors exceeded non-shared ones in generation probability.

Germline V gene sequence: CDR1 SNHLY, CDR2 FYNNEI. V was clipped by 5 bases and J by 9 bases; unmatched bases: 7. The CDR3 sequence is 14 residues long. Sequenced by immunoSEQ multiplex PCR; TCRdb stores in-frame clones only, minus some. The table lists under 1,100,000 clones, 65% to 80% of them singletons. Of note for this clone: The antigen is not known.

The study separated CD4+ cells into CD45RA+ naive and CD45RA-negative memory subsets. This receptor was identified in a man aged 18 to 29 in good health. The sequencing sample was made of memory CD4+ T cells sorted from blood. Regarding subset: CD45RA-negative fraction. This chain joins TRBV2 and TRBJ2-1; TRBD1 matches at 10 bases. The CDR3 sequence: CASSLGDRGIEQFF. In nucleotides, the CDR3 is TGTGCCAGCAGTCTGGGGGACAGGGGTATTGAGCAGTTCTTC.